These T cell receptor beta chains were read from a single sample in a study of blood T cell repertoires in COVID-19. Libraries were prepared by immunoSEQ multiplex PCR; TCRdb keeps only in-frame clonotypes and omits some of them. Of around 42,000 clones in the sample, approximately 90% were seen once. The sample consisted of peripheral blood. The receptors here all came from a human donor in a cohort sampled during active COVID-19. CDR3s include the opening cysteine and the closing phenylalanine or tryptophan. A D gene is named only where the DNA matches it firmly. Only part of the rows carry a size: once, few, many, or a class if the clone is expanded.

clone_size d_call j_call v_call cdr3_nt cdr3_aa
- TRBD2 TRBJ2-3 TRBV27 TGTGCCACAGCAGCGGGAAGGGGAACAGATACGCAGTATTTT CATAAGRGTDTQYF
- TRBD1 TRBJ1-3 TRBV7-6 TGTGCCAGCAGCCTCGGACAGGGGAATATAGGAAACACCATATATTTT CASSLGQGNIGNTIYF
- - TRBJ1-3 TRBV27 TGTGCCAGCAGTTATGGGCCTGGCTCTGGAAACACCATATATTTT CASSYGPGSGNTIYF
- TRBD1 TRBJ1-6 TRBV4-1 TGCGCCAGCAGCCAAGTAGGGTTGGGACAGAGGAATTCACCCCTCCACTTT CASSQVGLGQRNSPLHF
- - TRBJ2-7 TRBV7-6 TGTGCCAGCAGCTCCCAGGGGGGTTTGGACTACGAGCAGTACTTC CASSSQGGLDYEQYF
- TRBD2 TRBJ2-7 TRBV30 TGTGCCTGGACACTCTCCCGCGGGAGCTACAACGAGCAGTACTTC CAWTLSRGSYNEQYF
few TRBD1 TRBJ2-7 TRBV19 TGTGCCAGTAGTGAATCCGGGACAGGGGTAAACGAGCAGTACTTC CASSESGTGVNEQYF
- TRBD2 TRBJ2-3 TRBV29-1 TGCAGCGTTGATGCGGGGGTGAGCACAGATACGCAGTATTTT CSVDAGVSTDTQYF
- - TRBJ1-1 TRBV19 TGTGCCAGTAGATTGACAGCGAACACTGAAGCTTTCTTT CASRLTANTEAFF
- - TRBJ2-3 TRBV28 TGTGCCAGCAGGGGGGGAACCACAGATACGCAGTATTTT CASRGGTTDTQYF
- - TRBJ2-7 TRBV6-4 TGTGCCAGCAGTGTAGGGCTAGCGACTTCCTACGAGCAGTACTTC CASSVGLATSYEQYF
- TRBD2 TRBJ2-2 TRBV7-9 TGTGCCAGCACTCATTCGACTAGCGGAAACACCGGGGAGCTGTTTTTT CASTHSTSGNTGELFF
- TRBD2 TRBJ2-7 TRBV7-9 TGTGCCAGCAGCTACCTCCTCGGGACTAGCGGGAGCAGGGACGAGCAGTACTTC CASSYLLGTSGSRDEQYF
few TRBD2 TRBJ2-2 TRBV2 TGTGCCAGCAGTGAACTTAGTAGCGGGAGTACCGGGGAGCTGTTTTTT CASSELSSGSTGELFF
- - TRBJ2-3 TRBV20-1 TGCAGTGCTAGTGGGTCTAGCCCCACAAGCACAGATACGCAGTATTTT CSASGSSPTSTDTQYF
- TRBD2 TRBJ2-3 TRBV6-5 TGTGCCAGCAGGAAGCGGGAGGCACCCACAGATACGCAGTATTTT CASRKREAPTDTQYF
- - TRBJ2-3 TRBV27 TGTGCCAGCAGTTTAGTCTATCGCCCAGATACGCAGTATTTT CASSLVYRPDTQYF
- TRBD1 TRBJ2-3 TRBV6-5 TGTGCCAGCAGTTGGACAGGTGTCCCCACAGATACGCAGTATTTT CASSWTGVPTDTQYF
- - TRBJ2-7 TRBV11-3 TGTGCCAGCAGCTTAGCTTTGGTTTGGAGGCAGGAGAGCGAGCAGTACTTC CASSLALVWRQESEQYF
- - TRBJ1-5 TRBV9 TGTGCCAGCAGTGGAGGGGGGGAATCTAGCAATCAGCCCCAGCATTTT CASSGGGESSNQPQHF
- - TRBJ2-7 TRBV25-1 TGTGCCAGCAGCCGGGTCTACGAGCAGTACTTC CASSRVYEQYF
- - TRBJ2-6 TRBV20-1 TGCAGTGCTAGTGCTTCCTCTGGGGCCAACGTCCTGACTTTC CSASASSGANVLTF
- TRBD1 TRBJ2-7 TRBV12-3/TRBV12-4 TGTGCCAGCAGTTTCGGGGACAGGGCCGAGCAGTACTTC CASSFGDRAEQYF
- - TRBJ1-1 TRBV28 TGTGCCAGCATCGGGGGATGGGACACTGAAGCTTTCTTT CASIGGWDTEAFF
- TRBD1 TRBJ1-5 TRBV18 TGTGCCAGCTCCCCCGGACAGGGGAATCAGCCCCAGCATTTT CASSPGQGNQPQHF
few TRBD1 TRBJ2-1 TRBV7-3 TGTGCCAGCAGCGTCCAGGGGGCCGATAATGAGCAGTTCTTC CASSVQGADNEQFF
- TRBD1 TRBJ2-2 TRBV27 TGTGCCAGCAGCCTCGCAGGGGGCCAGACCGGGGAGCTGTTTTTT CASSLAGGQTGELFF
- TRBD1 TRBJ2-7 TRBV7-9 TGTGCCAGCAGCTCGAGACAGGGGATGGAGTATCGAGGGGAGCAGTACTTC CASSSRQGMEYRGEQYF
- - TRBJ2-1 TRBV27 TGTGCCAGCATCGATCCGGGTGATGAGCAGTTCTTC CASIDPGDEQFF
- - TRBJ1-2 TRBV5-5 TGTGCCAGCACCCACGAGCTGCGAGCTAACTATGGCTACACCTTC CASTHELRANYGYTF
- TRBD2 TRBJ2-1 TRBV27 TGTGCCAGCAGTTTATTTACAGGGAGGTCGCGGGAGGACAGTTACAATGAGCAGTTCTTC CASSLFTGRSREDSYNEQFF
- TRBD1 TRBJ1-1 TRBV5-1 TGCGCCAGCAACAAAATAACCGGGACAGAGAATGAAGCTTTCTTT CASNKITGTENEAFF
few TRBD2 TRBJ2-7 TRBV5-1 TGCGCCAGCAGCCGAGGGAGGGCCTTAGACGAGCAGTACTTC CASSRGRALDEQYF
- - TRBJ1-2 TRBV5-5 TGTGCCAGCAGCTTGGCCTGGGAGGGTGGCTACACCTTC CASSLAWEGGYTF
- - TRBJ2-7 TRBV7-8 TGTGCCAGCAGCAATGGACTACCCCTTACGGGGCAGTACTTC CASSNGLPLTGQYF
- TRBD2 TRBJ2-5 TRBV9 TGTGCCAGCAGCGGGACTAGCGGGAGTGCCGAGACCCAGTACTTC CASSGTSGSAETQYF
few - TRBJ1-1 TRBV18 TGTGCCAGCTCAGGAGGTGGGAACACTGAAGCTTTCTTT CASSGGGNTEAFF
- TRBD2 TRBJ2-7 TRBV2 TGTGCCAGCAGTGAAAGGGCGGGAGGGCCATACGAGCAGTACTTC CASSERAGGPYEQYF
- - TRBJ1-1 TRBV19 TGTGCCACCTCGCGACTCAGGAACACTGAAGCTTTCTTT CATSRLRNTEAFF
few - TRBJ2-7 TRBV6-5 TGTGCCAGCAGTTCTTCCGGACTTTACGAGCAGTACTTC CASSSSGLYEQYF
- - TRBJ2-7 TRBV11-3 TGTGCCAGCCGGCGGAGTTCGACCTACGAGCAGTACTTC CASRRSSTYEQYF
- - TRBJ2-1 TRBV4-2 TGTGCCAGCAGCCAAGACCTGATGGCCTACTACTCCTACAATGAGCAGTTCTTC CASSQDLMAYYSYNEQFF
- TRBD1 TRBJ1-6 TRBV7-9 TGTGCCAGCAACAGACAGGGCTATAATTCACCCCTCCACTTT CASNRQGYNSPLHF
- TRBD2 TRBJ2-3 TRBV12-5 TGTGCTAGTGGTTTGACTTTGGGGGTAGCGGGAGGAGCAGATACGCAGTATTTT CASGLTLGVAGGADTQYF
- - TRBJ1-1 TRBV2 TGTGCCAGCAGTGAGCAGTTCGCAAACACTGAAGCTTTCTTT CASSEQFANTEAFF
- - TRBJ1-5 TRBV6-5 TGTGCCAGCAGTTACTCGAGTGGCGGGGTAGGGCCCCAGCATTTT CASSYSSGGVGPQHF
- TRBD1 TRBJ1-2 TRBV3-1/TRBV3-2 TGTGCCAGCAGCCAAGATCCGACAGGGGCCTATGGCTACACCTTC CASSQDPTGAYGYTF
- TRBD1 TRBJ1-5 TRBV28 TGTGCCAGCAGGGCACCGGGGACAGATAATAGCAATCAGCCCCAGCATTTT CASRAPGTDNSNQPQHF
- TRBD2 TRBJ2-7 TRBV6-6 TGTGCCAGCAGTACGACTAGCGGGAGCTCCTACGAGCAGTACTTC CASSTTSGSSYEQYF
- - TRBJ2-7 TRBV13 TGTGCCAGCAGCTTAGGCGCGGGACCTTCCTACGAGCAGTACTTC CASSLGAGPSYEQYF
- - TRBJ2-3 TRBV28 TGTGCCAGCAGCCTCAGGGGCCATACGCAGTATTTT CASSLRGHTQYF
- TRBD1 TRBJ2-7 TRBV9 TGTGCCAGCAGCGGAGGGACAGGGAAAGACGAGCAGTACTTC CASSGGTGKDEQYF
- - TRBJ2-1 TRBV9 TGTGCCAGCACTCGGGATACAGCGGCGTACAATGAGCAGTTCTTC CASTRDTAAYNEQFF
- - TRBJ2-7 TRBV10-3 TGTGCCATCAGTGACGGGGGGCTGACCGAGCAGTACTTC CAISDGGLTEQYF
- TRBD2 TRBJ2-1 TRBV2 TGTGCCAGCATCCTGGACTTTAGCGGGAGCCCCCACAATGAGCAGTTCTTC CASILDFSGSPHNEQFF
few - TRBJ1-5 TRBV27 TGTGCCAGCAGTTTAAGCACAGCTAGCAATCAGCCCCAGCATTTT CASSLSTASNQPQHF
- TRBD2 TRBJ2-7 TRBV19 TGTGCCAGTAGTATCAGGACTAGCGGGACACCGGCTGAGCAGTACTTC CASSIRTSGTPAEQYF
few - TRBJ1-6 TRBV7-8 TGTGCCAGCAGCTTAAAGAAGAGCCCCTCCTATAATTCACCCCTCCACTTT CASSLKKSPSYNSPLHF
- - TRBJ2-7 TRBV5-5 TGTGCCAGCAGCCCTACGGGGACCTACGAGCAGTACTTC CASSPTGTYEQYF
- - TRBJ1-4 TRBV28 TGTGCCAGCACTACGGGGGGGGCTAATGAAAAACTGTTTTTT CASTTGGANEKLFF